This T cell receptor beta chain was captured in a study of type 1 and type 2 diabetes patients. J lost 5 bases, V lost 5 bases, and 22 bases had no gene match. This CDR3 spans 20 amino acids. Germline V lookup: CDR1 SGHVT, CDR2 SQSDAQ. PCR was run on genomic DNA. The TCR beta CDR3 region was amplified using 30 forward and 13 reverse primers. TCRdb independently ran MiXCR on the multiplex PCR reads; one entry per CDR3 protein. The top ten hold about an eighth of the sample, which has fewer than 350,000 distinct CDR3 sequences, roughly 50% seen once. V usage is TRBV7-4 and J usage is TRBJ2-1; TRBD2 aligns across 9 bases. This TCR came from a man younger than 30 with type 2 diabetes. Material for sequencing was peripheral blood mononuclear cells (PBMCs). The CDR3 bases are TGTGCCAGCAGCCGTCTTAAAGGCGATAGACTAGCGGACCTGCACAATGAGCAGTTCTTC. Encoded protein: CASSRLKGDRLADLHNEQFF.